A single T cell receptor beta chain is shown here with its context. The data belong to a study of blood T cell repertoires in COVID-19. Study context: COVID-19 samples, acute and convalescent, were from the United States, Italy and Spain.

Germline values: CDR1 SGDLS, CDR2 YYNGEE. The length of the CDR3 is 16 residues. V was cut by 3 bases and J by 0 bases, with 13 bases left in between. The study counted Cohort 3 donors as recovered given two negative PCRs, clearance, or symptom resolution. TCRdb keeps only in-frame clones here, not all; method: immunoSEQ multiplex PCR. This sample carries about 380,000 clones, about 88% of them seen once, and the ten largest clones take approximately 1.2%. This receptor was obtained from a woman under 30 who had recovered from COVID-19. Sequenced input: PBMCs or T cells enriched from blood (not recorded which). This rearrangement joins TRBV9 to TRBJ1-3, with D possibly matching TRBD1 (6 bases). In DNA, the CDR3 is TGTGCCAGCAGCGGCCCGGGACAAACCTCTGGAAACACCATATATTTT. As protein: CASSGPGQTSGNTIYF. The full variable domain, its missing parts supplied by reference TRBV9 and TRBJ1-3, is DSGVTQTPKHLITATGQRVTLRCSPRSGDLSVYWYQQSLDQGLQFLIQYYNGEERAKGNILERFSAQQFPDLHSELNLSSLELGDSALYFCASSGPGQTSGNTIYFGEGSWLTVV.